Listed here are 22 T cell receptor beta chains from one sample, sequenced in a study of cytomegalovirus exposure and HLA in healthy donors. In the PCR, 60 Vbeta and 13 Jbeta primers were used. Here immunoSEQ multiplex PCR was the method, and the copy in TCRdb shows in-frame clones only, minus some. Of 210,000 or so clones listed, 77% are singletons. Sequencing was done on a sample of PBMCs. These receptors came from a woman aged 25 to 39 in good health and CMV-seropositive.

The CDR3 nucleotides are TGTGCCAGCAGCTGGGGACAGAATAGCAATCAGCCCCAGCATTTT. It yields the protein CASSWGQNSNQPQHF. V is TRBV5-6 and J is TRBJ1-5, with 7 nucleotides matching TRBD1. The J segment lost 0 bases and the V segment lost 3 bases, leaving 3 bases of the junction unmatched. CDR1 is SGHDT, CDR2 YYEEEE, per germline. The CDR3 contains 15 residues.

The rearrangement uses TRBV29-1 and TRBJ2-2; possibly TRBD1 for D (6 bases). CDR3 length: 16 amino acids. Germline V CDR1 and CDR2: SQVTM, ANQGSEA. Between the trimmed V and J ends, which lost 5 bases and 4 bases, there was a span of 20 bases. CDR3 DNA: TGCAGCGTTCGAAACCTGGGGATGGGGGCCACCGGGGAGCTGTTTTTT. Amino acids: CSVRNLGMGATGELFF.

The chain links TRBV29-1 to TRBJ2-2, with 10 bases matching TRBD1. Trimming removed 1 base from V and 5 bases from J; junction bases left unmatched: 19. The germline gives CDR1 SQVTM, CDR2 ANQGSEA. This CDR3 region has 20 residues. CDR3: CSVEGVWDRGKNARTGELFF. The CDR3 region has the DNA TGCAGCGTTGAAGGTGTTTGGGACAGGGGAAAGAACGCGAGGACCGGGGAGCTGTTTTTT.

This chain connects TRBV4-3 to TRBJ1-1, with 10 bases that match TRBD1. Germline loops: CDR1 LGHNA, CDR2 YSLEER. Losses at the gene ends were 2 bases for V and 5 bases for J; bases not matched to a gene: 2. The CDR3 runs 14 residues. The DNA for the CDR3 is TGCGCCAGCAGCCAACGGACAGGGGGAACTGAAGCTTTCTTT. Translating it yields CASSQRTGGTEAFF.

The chain couples TRBV4-1 to TRBJ2-4; 8 nucleotides match TRBD2. Germline V CDR1 and CDR2: MGHRA, YSYEKL. There are 17 residues in the CDR3. The junction had 10 bases not matched to a gene; V was cut back by 0 bases and J by 6 bases. The CDR3 DNA follows: TGCGCCAGCAGCCAAGATACTGTAGCGGGGATTTTAAACATTCAGTACTTC. This translates into CASSQDTVAGILNIQYF.

V and J are TRBV19 and TRBJ1-5, with a weak D call TRBD1 (5 bases). CDR3 length: 13 amino acids. Trimming stripped 7 bases from V and 5 bases from J, with 12 bases between. Per the germline V gene, CDR1 is LNHDA and CDR2 is SQIVND (reference sequence). CDR3 protein: CASTDIGDQPQHF. The CDR3 nucleotides are TGTGCCAGTACCGATATAGGGGATCAGCCCCAGCATTTT.

On this clone itself: A junction end diverges from the germline sequence, so it may reflect a read error. The same CDR3 can be traced to other DNA sequences in this sample. The chain combines TRBV7-7 with TRBJ2-5; D may be TRBD2 (5 bases). Per germline, CDR1 SSHAT and CDR2 FNYEAQ (reference sequence). CDR3 length: 13 amino acids. CDR3 protein: CASSPRGQETQYF. The CDR3, as DNA: TGTGCTAGCAGCCCCAGAGGGCAAGAGACCCAGTACTTC.

The chain has TRBV19 and TRBJ2-7, with TRBD2 matching over 7 bases. The V and J ends lost 3 bases and 2 bases, in that order; junction bases with no gene match: 10. The CDR3 length is 16 residues. Germline V gives CDR1 LNHDA, CDR2 SQIVND (reference sequence). The CDR3 nucleotides are TGTGCCAGTAGTATCGCCGTAGGTGGGGGGGCCTACGAGCAGTACTTC. Amino acids: CASSIAVGGGAYEQYF.

J is TRBJ1-2 and V is TRBV6-6; D remains ambiguous. V was pared by 0 bases and J by 8 bases, with 10 bases between. Germline values: CDR1 MNHNY, CDR2 SVGAGI (reference sequence). CDR3 size: 13 residues. The CDR3 bases are TGTGCCAGCAGTTACTCGGGAGTCGGAGGCTACACCTTC. Translated, it gives CASSYSGVGGYTF.

This sequence joins TRBV29-1 and TRBJ2-7; TRBD1 aligns across 12 bases. Unmatched junction bases numbered 3, after V lost 6 bases and J lost 6 bases. This CDR3 contains 12 residues. The germline V gene has CDR1 SQVTM and CDR2 ANQGSEA. The CDR3 is CSVGQGAFEQYF. Written as DNA, the CDR3 is TGCAGCGTGGGACAGGGGGCTTTCGAGCAGTACTTC.

The chain uses TRBV27 and TRBJ2-7; TRBD1 agrees at 7 bases. The length of the CDR3 is 15 residues. J was trimmed by 2 bases and V by 0 bases; bases with no gene match: 4. Germline-derived CDR1 and CDR2 are MNHEY and SMNVEV (reference sequence). CDR3 amino acids: CASSLSGDSTYEQYF. The CDR3 DNA reads TGTGCCAGCAGTTTATCGGGGGACAGCACCTACGAGCAGTACTTC.

Only a few counts were recorded for this clone. The rearrangement uses TRBV5-1 and TRBJ2-3, with 9 bases aligning to TRBD2. The CDR3 is 15 amino acids. Germline loops: CDR1 SGHRS, CDR2 YFSETQ. The trim removed 2 bases at V and 4 bases at J, leaving 5 bases unmatched. The CDR3 sequence: CASSFGGGASDTQYF. The CDR3 DNA is TGCGCCAGCAGCTTTGGCGGGGGGGCCTCAGATACGCAGTATTTT.

The V call is TRBV5-1, the J call TRBJ2-5, with a weak D call TRBD2 (5 bases). Trimming took 1 base from V and 0 from J, leaving 7 bases between them. The CDR3 consists of 14 residues. Looked up from germline, CDR1 is SGHRS and CDR2 is YFSETQ. CDR3: CASSLQRDQETQYF. The CDR3 DNA is TGCGCCAGCAGCTTGCAGAGGGACCAAGAGACCCAGTACTTC.

For the CDR3, the DNA is TGTGCCAGCAGCCGGCCTGGACAGGGGGCTCACCCCGGCTACACCTTC. This codes for CASSRPGQGAHPGYTF. The rearrangement uses TRBV7-2 and TRBJ1-2; 11 bases agree with TRBD1. The CDR3 covers 16 residues. The germline CDR1 and CDR2 sequences are SGHTA and FQGNSA. V was pared by 5 bases and J by 8 bases, with 13 bases of the junction left unmatched.

This clone was counted a few times. This rearrangement joins TRBV7-2 to TRBJ2-7; 7 bases match TRBD2. Germline V gene sequence: CDR1 SGHTA, CDR2 FQGNSA. The CDR3 has 14 amino acids. V gave up 5 bases and J gave up 9 bases; unmatched junction bases: 13. CDR3 in amino acids: CASSGQGGLVAQYF. The CDR3 DNA is TGTGCCAGCAGCGGCCAGGGAGGGCTGGTTGCGCAGTACTTC.

The chain uses TRBV2 and TRBJ2-5; D may be TRBD2 (6 bases). The DNA end is more similar to TRBJ2-7, so the J call may be wrong. The CDR3 has 13 residues. CDR1 SNHLY and CDR2 FYNNEI come from the germline V gene. This CDR3 reads CASSTQAEGEQYF. CDR3 sequence (DNA): TGTGCCAGCAGTACCCAAGCGGAGGGCGAGCAGTACTTC.

The rearrangement joins TRBV4-3 to TRBJ2-3, with D tentatively TRBD1 (5 bases). Germline V CDR1 and CDR2: LGHNA, YSLEER. Trimming removed 0 bases from V and 6 bases from J, with 13 bases in between. The CDR3 has 15 residues. CDR3 region: CASSQENGAWDTQYF. The CDR3 region has the DNA TGCGCCAGCAGCCAAGAGAATGGGGCTTGGGATACGCAGTATTTT.

CDR3 sequence (DNA): TGTGCCAGCATGAGGGGGGCTAGCGGGCGCTTGGGGAGGGAGCAGTACTTC. Translation: CASMRGASGRLGREQYF. The V gene is TRBV27, the J gene TRBJ2-7; 8 bases map to TRBD2. CDR3 size: 17 residues. J gave up 7 bases and V 7 bases, and 21 bases lay outside the gene matches. From germline, CDR1 is MNHEY and CDR2 SMNVEV (reference sequence).

This clone has only a few counts. V and J are TRBV9 and TRBJ1-2, with 10 bases fitting TRBD1. Germline assignment: CDR1 SGDLS and CDR2 YYNGEE. Unmatched junction bases numbered 5, after V lost 4 bases and J lost 8 bases. This CDR3 comprises 13 residues. The CDR3 loop reads CASSSTGGEGYTF. The CDR3 DNA follows: TGTGCCAGCAGCTCGACAGGGGGCGAGGGCTACACCTTC.

The rearrangement joins TRBV2 to TRBJ1-6; no definite D call. The V gene's germline CDR1 is SNHLY and CDR2 FYNNEI. The CDR3 length is 16 residues. The V and J ends lost 4 bases and 7 bases respectively, with 17 bases between them. The CDR3, as DNA: TGTGCCAGCAGTGCCACAGCTTCGCCGGGAAATTCACCCCTCCACTTT. Translating gives CASSATASPGNSPLHF.

V and J are TRBV28 and TRBJ2-2, with 10 bases that match TRBD1. The ends lost 3 bases at V and 6 bases at J; junction bases unmatched: 4. The CDR3 loop spans 15 amino acids. Germline assignment: CDR1 MDHEN and CDR2 SYDVKM. Here the CDR3 DNA reads TGTGCCAGCAGTTTTCAGACAGGGGGCCCCGGGGAGCTGTTTTTT. Its protein product is CASSFQTGGPGELFF.

The chain recombines TRBV6-1 with TRBJ2-7; 7 nucleotides match TRBD1. The CDR3 sequence is 14 residues long. The germline CDR1 and CDR2 sequences are MNHNS and SASEGT. V gave up 6 bases and J gave up 3 bases; unmatched junction bases: 8. CDR3 bases: TGTGCCAGCAGGATGGGGCAGGGGGTCTACGAGCAGTACTTC. Encoded protein: CASRMGQGVYEQYF.